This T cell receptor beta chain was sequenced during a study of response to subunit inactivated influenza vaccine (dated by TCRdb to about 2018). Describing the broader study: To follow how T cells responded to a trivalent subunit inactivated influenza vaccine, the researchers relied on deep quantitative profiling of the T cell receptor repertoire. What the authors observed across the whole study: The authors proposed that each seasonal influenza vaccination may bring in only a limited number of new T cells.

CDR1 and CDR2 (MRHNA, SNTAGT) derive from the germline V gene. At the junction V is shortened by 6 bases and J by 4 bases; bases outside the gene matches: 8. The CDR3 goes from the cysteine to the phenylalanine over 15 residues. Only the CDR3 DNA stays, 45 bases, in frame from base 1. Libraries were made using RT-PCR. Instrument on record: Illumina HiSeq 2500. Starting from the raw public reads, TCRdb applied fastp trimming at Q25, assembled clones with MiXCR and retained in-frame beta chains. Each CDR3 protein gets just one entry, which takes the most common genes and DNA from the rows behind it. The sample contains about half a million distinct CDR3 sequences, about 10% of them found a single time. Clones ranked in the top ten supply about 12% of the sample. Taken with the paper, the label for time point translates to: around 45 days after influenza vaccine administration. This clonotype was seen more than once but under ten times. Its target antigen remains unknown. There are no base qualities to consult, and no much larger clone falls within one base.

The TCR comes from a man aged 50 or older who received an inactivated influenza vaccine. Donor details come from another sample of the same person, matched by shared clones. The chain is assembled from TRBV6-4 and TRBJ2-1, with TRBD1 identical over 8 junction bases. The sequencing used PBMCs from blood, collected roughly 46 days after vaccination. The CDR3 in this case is CASSSQGATYNEQFF. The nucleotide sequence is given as TGTGCCAGCAGCTCCCAGGGGGCAACATACAATGAGCAGTTCTTC.